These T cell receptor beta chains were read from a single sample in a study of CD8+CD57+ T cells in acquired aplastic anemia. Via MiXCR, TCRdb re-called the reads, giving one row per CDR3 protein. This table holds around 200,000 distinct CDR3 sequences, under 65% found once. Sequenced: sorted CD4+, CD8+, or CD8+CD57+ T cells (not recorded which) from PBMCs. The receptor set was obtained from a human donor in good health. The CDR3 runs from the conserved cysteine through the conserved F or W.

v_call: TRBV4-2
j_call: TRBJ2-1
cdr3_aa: CASSQDVLSGRQFF

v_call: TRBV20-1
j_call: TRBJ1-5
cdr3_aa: CSARGTYDSNQPQHF

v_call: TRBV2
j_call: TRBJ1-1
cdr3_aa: CASVRDRDYNEAFF

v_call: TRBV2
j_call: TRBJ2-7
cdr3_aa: CASRTGGGNGEQYF

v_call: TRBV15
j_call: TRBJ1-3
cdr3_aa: CATNDRGRQERNTIYF

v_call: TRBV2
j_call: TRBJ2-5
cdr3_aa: CASSEVRAGGPETQYF

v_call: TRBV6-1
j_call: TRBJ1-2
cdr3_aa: CASSYSMTGASHWDGYTF

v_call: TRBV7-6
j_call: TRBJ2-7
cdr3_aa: CASSLEAGTAGEQYF

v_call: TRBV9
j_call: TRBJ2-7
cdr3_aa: CASSPGQGLYEQYF

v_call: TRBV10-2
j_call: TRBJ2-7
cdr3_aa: CASSEWTSGYEQYF

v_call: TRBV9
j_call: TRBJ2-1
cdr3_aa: CASSVGTRDNEQFF

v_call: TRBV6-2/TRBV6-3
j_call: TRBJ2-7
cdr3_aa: CASSYSAYEQYF

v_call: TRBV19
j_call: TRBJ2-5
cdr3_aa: CASRGLGARETQYF

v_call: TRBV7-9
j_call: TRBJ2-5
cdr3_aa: CASSFSSGETQYF

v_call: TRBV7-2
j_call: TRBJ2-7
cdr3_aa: CASSRGRGRGSYEQYF

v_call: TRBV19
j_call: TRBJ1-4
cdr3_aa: CASGLYRATNEKLFF

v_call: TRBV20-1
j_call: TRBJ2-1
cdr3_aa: CSAPIAGGTYNEQFF

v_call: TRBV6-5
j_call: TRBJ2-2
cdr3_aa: CAAKSRAGTGELFF

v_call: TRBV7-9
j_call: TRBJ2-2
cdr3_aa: CASSLIQGTGELFF

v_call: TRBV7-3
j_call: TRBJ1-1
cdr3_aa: CASSRPSGGVEAFF

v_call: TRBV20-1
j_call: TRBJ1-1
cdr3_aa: CSAWGAGTEAFF

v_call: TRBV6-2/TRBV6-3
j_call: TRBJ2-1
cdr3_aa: CASSPYFNEQFF

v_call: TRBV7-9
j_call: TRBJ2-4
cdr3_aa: CASSWMGEGTRENQYF

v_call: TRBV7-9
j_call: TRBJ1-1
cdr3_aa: CASSLGDSEAFF

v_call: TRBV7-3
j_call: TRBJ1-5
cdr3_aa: CASSLAAANQPQHF

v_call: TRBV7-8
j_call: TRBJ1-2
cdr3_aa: CASSLVDRGNYGYTF

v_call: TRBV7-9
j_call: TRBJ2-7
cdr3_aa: CASSLLGGNEQYF

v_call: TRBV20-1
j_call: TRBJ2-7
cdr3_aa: CSARVYSYEQYF

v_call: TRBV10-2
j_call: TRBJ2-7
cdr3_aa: CASSSDREIYEQYF